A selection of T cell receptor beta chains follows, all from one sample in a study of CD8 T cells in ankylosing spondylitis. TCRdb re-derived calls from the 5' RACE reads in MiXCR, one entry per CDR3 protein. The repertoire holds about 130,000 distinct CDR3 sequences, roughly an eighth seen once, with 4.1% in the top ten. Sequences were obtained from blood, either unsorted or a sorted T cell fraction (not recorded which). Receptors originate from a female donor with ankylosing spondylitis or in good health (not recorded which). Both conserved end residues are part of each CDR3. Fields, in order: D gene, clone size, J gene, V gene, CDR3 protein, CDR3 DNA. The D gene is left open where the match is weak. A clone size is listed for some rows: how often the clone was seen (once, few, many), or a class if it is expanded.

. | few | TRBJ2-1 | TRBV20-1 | CSAPRGGALLDEQFF | TGCAGTGCCCCACGAGGAGGAGCGCTCCTCGATGAGCAGTTCTTC
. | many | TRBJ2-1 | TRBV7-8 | CASSLRVGNEQFF | TGTGCCAGCAGCTTGAGGGTAGGCAATGAGCAGTTCTTC
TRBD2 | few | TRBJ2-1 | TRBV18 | CASSPRAGRSYNEQFF | TGTGCCAGCTCACCACGAGCGGGACGCTCCTACAATGAGCAGTTCTTC
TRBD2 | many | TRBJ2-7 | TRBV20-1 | CSAIAGGPLRSYEQYF | TGCAGTGCCATAGCGGGAGGCCCACTCCGATCCTACGAGCAGTACTTC
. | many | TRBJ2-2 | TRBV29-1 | CSGSPRTGELFF | TGCAGCGGGAGCCCAAGGACCGGGGAGCTGTTTTTT
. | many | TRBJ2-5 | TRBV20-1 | CSARKQGGETQYF | TGCAGTGCTAGGAAACAGGGTGGAGAGACCCAGTACTTC
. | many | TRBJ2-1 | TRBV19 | CASSIDSYNEQFF | TGTGCCAGTAGTATAGATTCCTACAATGAGCAGTTCTTC
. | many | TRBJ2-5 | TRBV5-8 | CASSLAYDGQETQYF | TGTGCCAGCAGCTTGGCCTATGACGGTCAAGAGACCCAGTACTTC
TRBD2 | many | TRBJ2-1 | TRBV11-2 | CASSPSGLAGDNEQFF | TGTGCCAGCAGCCCCTCGGGACTAGCGGGGGACAATGAGCAGTTCTTC
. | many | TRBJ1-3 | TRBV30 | CAWSVTSGNTIYF | TGTGCCTGGAGTGTAACTTCGGGAAACACCATATATTTT
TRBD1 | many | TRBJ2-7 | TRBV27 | CASSPDPRQGSYEQYF | TGTGCCAGCAGTCCCGACCCCAGACAGGGTTCCTACGAGCAGTACTTC
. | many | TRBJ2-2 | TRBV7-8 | CASSGRVGTGELFF | TGTGCCAGCAGCGGCAGGGTTGGGACCGGGGAGCTGTTTTTT
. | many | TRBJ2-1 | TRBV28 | CATTTEGDEQFF | TGTGCCACCACCACCGAAGGGGATGAGCAGTTCTTC
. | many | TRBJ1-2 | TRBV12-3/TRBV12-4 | CASSSLQNYGYTF | TGTGCCAGCAGTTCGTTACAGAACTATGGCTACACCTTC
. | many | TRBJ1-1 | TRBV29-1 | CSVTRTATEAFF | TGCAGCGTTACCAGGACAGCGACTGAAGCTTTCTTT
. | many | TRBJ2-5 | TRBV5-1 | CASSYRPSDGQETQYF | TGCGCCAGCAGCTACCGACCCTCGGACGGGCAAGAGACCCAGTACTTC
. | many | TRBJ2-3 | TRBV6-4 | CASSDSIATTDTQYF | TGTGCCAGCAGTGACTCGATAGCGACCACAGATACGCAGTATTTT
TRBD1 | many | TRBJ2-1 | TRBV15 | CATSTTGTGDQDEQFF | TGTGCCACCAGCACTACCGGGACAGGGGATCAGGATGAGCAGTTCTTC
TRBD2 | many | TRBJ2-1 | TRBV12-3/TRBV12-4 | CATQGLAGYNEQFF | TGTGCCACCCAAGGACTAGCGGGGTACAATGAGCAGTTCTTC
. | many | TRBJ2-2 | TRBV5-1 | CASSLAASRNTGELFF | TGCGCCAGCAGCTTGGCTGCTAGCCGGAACACCGGGGAGCTGTTTTTT
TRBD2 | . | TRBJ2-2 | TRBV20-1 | CSARVLAGVGELFF | TGCAGTGCTAGAGTTCTAGCGGGAGTCGGGGAGCTGTTTTTT
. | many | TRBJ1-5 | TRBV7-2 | CASSLASQNQPQHF | TGTGCCAGCAGCTTAGCTTCACAGAATCAGCCCCAGCATTTT
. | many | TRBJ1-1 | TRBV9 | CASSVNVNTEAFF | TGTGCCAGCAGCGTAAATGTGAACACTGAAGCTTTCTTT
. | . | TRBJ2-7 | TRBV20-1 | CSARGWAYEQYF | TGCAGTGCTAGAGGCTGGGCCTACGAGCAGTACTTC
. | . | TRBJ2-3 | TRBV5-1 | CASSTLGGGTDTQYF | TGCGCCAGCAGCACCTTGGGGGGAGGCACAGATACGCAGTATTTT
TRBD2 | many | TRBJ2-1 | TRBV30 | CAWFSGRAYNEQFF | TGTGCCTGGTTTAGCGGGAGGGCCTACAATGAGCAGTTCTTC
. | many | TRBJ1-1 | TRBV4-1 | CASSQGGIGRWAEAFF | TGCGCCAGCAGCCAAGGCGGCATCGGCCGGTGGGCTGAAGCTTTCTTT
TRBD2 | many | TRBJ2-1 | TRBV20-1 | CSASSSSSGSSYNEQFF | TGCAGTGCGAGCTCCTCTTCTAGCGGTAGCTCCTACAATGAGCAGTTCTTC
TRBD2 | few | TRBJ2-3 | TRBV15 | CATSRAGGGMDTQYF | TGTGCCACCAGCAGAGCTGGCGGGGGGATGGATACGCAGTATTTT
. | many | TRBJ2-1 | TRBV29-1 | CSVRGTTNNEQFF | TGCAGCGTCAGAGGGACAACCAACAATGAGCAGTTCTTC
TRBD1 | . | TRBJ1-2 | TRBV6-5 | CASSYSRSGTGRFGGYTF | TGTGCCAGCAGTTACTCGCGGTCCGGGACAGGGAGGTTTGGCGGCTACACCTTC
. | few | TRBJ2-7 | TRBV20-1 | CSASGPITGEQYF | TGCAGTGCTAGTGGGCCAATTACGGGCGAGCAGTACTTC
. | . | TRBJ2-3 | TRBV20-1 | CSARQYTSTDTQYF | TGCAGTGCTAGGCAGTATACTAGCACAGATACGCAGTATTTT
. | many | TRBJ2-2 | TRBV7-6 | CASSLVAATGELFF | TGTGCCAGCAGCTTAGTAGCGGCCACCGGGGAGCTGTTTTTT
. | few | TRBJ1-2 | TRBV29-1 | CSAGEGYTF | TGCAGCGCTGGGGAGGGCTACACCTTC
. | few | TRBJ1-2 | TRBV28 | CASRSRNFVLGYAF | TGTGCCAGCAGGAGTCGGAACTTCGTCCTTGGCTACGCCTTC
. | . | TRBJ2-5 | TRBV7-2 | CASSRDSDKETQYF | TGTGCCAGTTCGCGGGACAGCGACAAAGAGACCCAGTACTTC
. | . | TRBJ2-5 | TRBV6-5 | CASSYNGGAPWAQYF | TGTGCCAGCAGTTACAATGGCGGAGCCCCGTGGGCCCAGTACTTC
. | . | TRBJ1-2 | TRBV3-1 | CASSQDARGRGYGYTF | TGTGCCAGCAGCCAAGATGCCCGGGGACGCGGGTATGGCTACACCTTC
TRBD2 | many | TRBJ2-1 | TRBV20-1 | CSSTSGTRGDEQFF | TGCAGCTCTACTAGCGGGACCCGGGGGGATGAGCAGTTCTTC
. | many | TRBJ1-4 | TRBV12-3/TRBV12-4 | CASSQNNEKLFF | TGTGCCAGCAGTCAGAATAATGAAAAACTGTTTTTT
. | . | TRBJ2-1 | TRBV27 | CASSYFSGEQFF | TGTGCCAGCAGTTACTTCTCCGGTGAGCAGTTCTTC